Below, 32 T cell receptor beta chains from the same sample are listed, as sequenced in a study of blood T cell repertoires in COVID-19. The data were produced by immunoSEQ multiplex PCR, yet TCRdb's version contains in-frame clones alone and is incomplete. The top ten hold approximately 6% of the sample, which has roughly 200,000 clones, around 80% seen once. The sample consisted of peripheral blood. The receptors were sampled from a woman in her 70s with acute or convalescent COVID-19.

This CDR3 reads CASSPGLAASYEQYF. The CDR3 DNA is TGCGCCAGCAGCCCCGGACTAGCGGCTTCCTACGAGCAGTACTTC. The chain is built from TRBV5-1 and TRBJ2-7; TRBD2 aligns across 10 bases. The trim removed 4 bases at V and 1 base at J, leaving 5 bases unmatched. The CDR3 loop spans 15 amino acids. Germline-derived CDR1 and CDR2 are SGHRS and YFSETQ.

This sequence joins TRBV5-4 and TRBJ2-7, with TRBD1 identical over 8 bases. V was pared by 3 bases and J by 0 bases, with 14 bases of the junction left unmatched. There are 18 residues in the CDR3. CDR1 and CDR2 (germline): SGHNT, YYREEE (reference sequence). DNA for the CDR3: TGTGCCAGCAGCTCCGGGACAGGCGGTCTCCGGAGCTCCTACGAGCAGTACTTC. Its translation: CASSSGTGGLRSSYEQYF. Together with reference TRBV5-4 and TRBJ2-7, the CDR3 gives the full variable domain: ETGVTQSPTHLIKTRGQQVTLRCSSQSGHNTVSWYQQALGQGPQFIFQYYREEENGRGNFPPRFSGLQFPNYSSELNVNALELDDSALYLCASSSGTGGLRSSYEQYFGPGTRLTVT.

J is TRBJ2-5 and V is TRBV29-1, with a weak D call TRBD2 (6 bases). The CDR3 contains 16 residues. The germline V gene encodes CDR1 SQVTM and CDR2 ANQGSEA. V shed 4 bases and J shed 5 bases, with 23 bases lying between them. The CDR3 here is CSVVRGLAPLGETQYF. CDR3 sequence (DNA): TGCAGCGTTGTTAGGGGTCTAGCGCCACTGGGGGAGACCCAGTACTTC.

The chain combines TRBV9 with TRBJ2-1; maybe TRBD2 (6 bases). Germline values: CDR1 SGDLS, CDR2 YYNGEE. V was shortened by 0 bases and J by 6 bases, with 10 bases between the two germline ends. This CDR3 spans 14 amino acids. For the CDR3, the DNA is TGTGCCAGCAGCGTAGCGGGGACTCTCAATGAGCAGTTCTTC. Translating it yields CASSVAGTLNEQFF.

DNA of the CDR3: TGTGCTAGTGGTTTGGTAGAAGGCAGGGGGCCCGTAACTAATGAAAAACTGTTTTTT. It yields the protein CASGLVEGRGPVTNEKLFF. The gene calls are TRBV12-5 and TRBJ1-4; 8 positions match TRBD1. Germline CDR1 and CDR2: LGHNT and FRNRAP. The ends lost 0 bases at V and 1 base at J; junction bases unmatched: 10. CDR3 length: 19 amino acids.

V and J are TRBV5-1 and TRBJ2-5; 9 positions match TRBD2. CDR3 length: 17 amino acids. In germline, CDR1 is SGHRS, CDR2 YFSETQ. Losses at the gene ends were 4 bases for V and 5 bases for J; bases not matched to a gene: 15. In nucleotides, the CDR3 is TGCGCCAGCAGCCGCCAAATAAGTAGCGGGAGAGTGGAGACCCAGTACTTC. It translates to CASSRQISSGRVETQYF.

In regard to this clone: Its ends do not fully match the called genes, so a read error is possible. V and J are TRBV7-7 and TRBJ2-2; 15 bases line up with TRBD2. CDR1 is SSHAT and CDR2 is FNYEAQ in the germline V gene (reference sequence). The CDR3 consists of 16 residues. CDR3 loop: CASSPGLAGGTGELFF. The CDR3 coding sequence is TGTGCTAGCAGCCCCGGACTAGCGGGAGGGACCGGGGAGCTGTTTTTT.

The chain employs TRBV19 and TRBJ2-2; D is undetermined. Germline V gene lookup returns CDR1 LNHDA and CDR2 SQIVND (reference sequence). Trimming stripped 5 bases from V and 1 base from J, with 8 bases between. CDR3 size: 14 residues. CDR3 nucleotides: TGTGCCAGTAGTCCCCGACAGAACACCGGGGAGCTGTTTTTT. Translated, it gives CASSPRQNTGELFF.

V gene TRBV5-4 combines with J gene TRBJ2-3; 7 positions match TRBD1. Germline values: CDR1 SGHNT, CDR2 YYREEE (reference sequence). The CDR3 has 14 amino acids. V gave up 3 bases and J gave up 0 bases; unmatched junction bases: 1. The CDR3 sequence is CASSSGQSTDTQYF. The DNA of the CDR3 is TGTGCCAGCAGCTCGGGACAGAGCACAGATACGCAGTATTTT.

J is TRBJ2-3 and V is TRBV5-4; D possibly corresponds to TRBD1 (5 bases). Germline assignment: CDR1 SGHNT and CDR2 YYREEE (reference sequence). The CDR3 spans 16 residues. Trimming cost V 0 bases and J 3 bases, with 14 bases left between them. The CDR3 coding sequence is TGTGCCAGCAGCTTGGATCAGGGTTCCCGGACAGATACGCAGTATTTT. Translated: CASSLDQGSRTDTQYF. Using reference TRBV5-4 and TRBJ2-3 for the parts outside the CDR3, the full variable domain is ETGVTQSPTHLIKTRGQQVTLRCSSQSGHNTVSWYQQALGQGPQFIFQYYREEENGRGNFPPRFSGLQFPNYSSELNVNALELDDSALYLCASSLDQGSRTDTQYFGPGTRLTVL.

The V and J genes are TRBV7-3 and TRBJ1-1, with a weak D call TRBD1 (6 bases). The germline gives CDR1 SGHTA, CDR2 FQGTGA. Trimming left V 2 bases short and J 0 bases short, with 10 bases between. The CDR3 is 15 amino acids. In DNA form, the CDR3 reads TGTGCCAGCAGCTTATTCGGGGACATGAACACTGAAGCTTTCTTT. It is translated as CASSLFGDMNTEAFF.

V and J are TRBV5-8 and TRBJ1-5; D gene uncertain. Trimming took 0 bases from V and 2 from J, leaving 9 bases between them. The CDR3 consists of 15 residues. CDR1 and CDR2 (germline): SGHTS, YDEGEE. CDR3 coding DNA: TGTGCCAGCAGCTTGGGGTCCCGGGGCAATCAGCCCCAGCATTTT. Translation: CASSLGSRGNQPQHF.

The gene calls are TRBV7-2 and TRBJ2-1; possible D gene TRBD2, 6 bases. CDR1 is SGHTA, CDR2 FQGNSA, per germline. With 1 base removed from V and 6 bases from J, the gap between germline ends came to 13 bases. This CDR3 spans 15 amino acids. CDR3 bases: TGTGCCAGCAGCTTAGTCGCGGGATCAGCCAATGAGCAGTTCTTC. Its protein is CASSLVAGSANEQFF. The entire variable domain, with the rest obtained from reference TRBV7-2 and TRBJ2-1, is as follows: GAGVSQSPSNKVTEKGKDVELRCDPISGHTALYWYRQSLGQGLEFLIYFQGNSAPDKSGLPSDRFSAERTGGSVSTLTIQRTQQEDSAVYLCASSLVAGSANEQFFGPGTRLTVL.

This clone occurred a few times. The rearrangement links TRBV5-4 to TRBJ1-6; the D is unclear. V gave up 1 base and J gave up 9 bases, with 17 bases separating them. Germline V gene sequence: CDR1 SGHNT, CDR2 YYREEE (reference sequence). There are 16 residues in the CDR3. The CDR3 loop is CASSLPQAQGSSPLHF. The CDR3 DNA reads as TGTGCCAGCAGCTTGCCTCAGGCACAAGGGAGTTCACCCCTCCACTTT. The full variable domain, with the rest looked up from reference TRBV5-4 and TRBJ1-6, is ETGVTQSPTHLIKTRGQQVTLRCSSQSGHNTVSWYQQALGQGPQFIFQYYREEENGRGNFPPRFSGLQFPNYSSELNVNALELDDSALYLCASSLPQAQGSSPLHFGNGTRLTVT.

The genes are TRBV19 and TRBJ1-5, with 7 bases that match TRBD1. With V trimmed by 3 bases and J by 3 bases, 5 bases remained unmatched. Germline V lookup: CDR1 LNHDA, CDR2 SQIVND (reference sequence). The CDR3 contains 15 residues. The CDR3 region has the DNA TGTGCCAGTAGTATGGGCAAGGGGGCCAATCAGCCCCAGCATTTT. As protein: CASSMGKGANQPQHF. The variable domain in full, completed from reference TRBV19 and TRBJ1-5, reads DGGITQSPKYLFRKEGQNVTLSCEQNLNHDAMYWYRQDPGQGLRLIYYSQIVNDFQKGDIAEGYSVSREKKESFPLTVTSAQKNPTAFYLCASSMGKGANQPQHFGDGTRLSIL.

The V call is TRBV5-1, the J call TRBJ2-7, with D perhaps TRBD2 (5 bases). This CDR3 has 14 residues. Germline assignment: CDR1 SGHRS and CDR2 YFSETQ. Trimming took off 0 bases at V and 7 bases at J, with 14 bases between the two ends. The CDR3 spells CASSLEGETGEQYF. The CDR3 DNA follows: TGCGCCAGCAGCTTGGAGGGAGAAACGGGGGAGCAGTACTTC.

The table lists this clone with many counts. This chain connects TRBV12-3 or TRBV12-4 to TRBJ2-1; 9 bases agree with TRBD1. With 8 bases clipped from V and 7 bases from J, the junction kept 3 bases outside the gene matches. The CDR3 loop spans 12 amino acids. In DNA, the CDR3 is TGTGCCAGCCCCGGACAGGGGAATGAGCAGTTCTTC. It specifies CASPGQGNEQFF.

The genes are TRBV5-1 and TRBJ1-2, with 8 bases matching TRBD1. The ends lost 3 bases at V and 2 bases at J; junction bases unmatched: 6. Per the germline V gene, CDR1 is SGHRS and CDR2 is YFSETQ. The CDR3 runs 15 residues. In DNA form, the CDR3 reads TGCGCCAGCAGCTCGTATCAGGGGGCGAACTATGGCTACACCTTC. Translation: CASSSYQGANYGYTF.

The chain carries TRBV9 and TRBJ1-2; D may be TRBD1 (5 bases). V shed 2 bases and J shed 5 bases, with 10 bases lying between them. The CDR3 consists of 13 residues. The germline V gene encodes CDR1 SGDLS and CDR2 YYNGEE. The CDR3 loop is CASSVDSMYGYTF. CDR3 in DNA: TGTGCCAGCAGCGTCGACAGTATGTATGGCTACACCTTC.

The chain couples TRBV2 to TRBJ1-1; D might be TRBD1 (5 bases). With 4 bases removed from V and 0 bases from J, the gap between germline ends came to 12 bases. The germline V gene encodes CDR1 SNHLY and CDR2 FYNNEI. The CDR3 extends over 15 amino acids. CDR3 sequence reads: CASSGGGPLNTEAFF. DNA of the CDR3: TGTGCCAGCAGTGGGGGCGGACCCTTGAACACTGAAGCTTTCTTT. Filled out from reference TRBV2 and TRBJ1-1, the complete variable domain reads EPEVTQTPSHQVTQMGQEVILRCVPISNHLYFYWYRQILGQKVEFLVSFYNNEISEKSEIFDDQFSVERPDGSNFTLKIRSTKLEDSAMYFCASSGGGPLNTEAFFGQGTRLTVV.

The rearrangement links TRBV3-1 (or the pseudogene TRBV3-2) to TRBJ2-1; weak D call: TRBD1 (5 bases). The V gene lost 6 bases and the J gene lost 0 bases, with 12 bases spanning the gap. This CDR3 has 15 amino acids. CDR1 is LGHDT, CDR2 YNNKEL, per germline (reference sequence). Here the CDR3 DNA reads TGTGCCAGCAGTAGGGGCAGCAGCTCCTACAATGAGCAGTTCTTC. Translation: CASSRGSSSYNEQFF.

This clone was detected once. The gene calls are TRBV19 and TRBJ2-7; 9 bases match TRBD2. The CDR3 consists of 15 residues. Losses at the gene ends were 6 bases for V and 2 bases for J; bases not matched to a gene: 8. Germline CDR1 is LNHDA and CDR2 is SQIVND (reference sequence). The CDR3 sequence is CASSNSGRYTYEQYF. For the CDR3, the DNA is TGTGCCAGTAGCAACAGCGGGAGGTACACCTACGAGCAGTACTTC.

J is TRBJ2-2 and V is TRBV6-1; TRBD1 agrees at 7 bases. The CDR3 consists of 17 residues. The germline V gene encodes CDR1 MNHNS and CDR2 SASEGT. The ends lost 4 bases at V and 0 bases at J; junction bases unmatched: 8. CDR3 sequence reads: CASSVGYGTANTGELFF. CDR3 sequence (DNA): TGTGCCAGCAGTGTTGGGTACGGGACAGCGAACACCGGGGAGCTGTTTTTT.

This chain connects TRBV28 to TRBJ2-1, with 8 bases aligning to TRBD1. Germline-derived CDR1 and CDR2 are MDHEN and SYDVKM. V gave up 3 bases and J gave up 8 bases; unmatched junction bases: 9. The CDR3 totals 15 residues. CDR3 nucleotide sequence: TGTGCCAGCAGTTTCTGGGACAGGCTCCGGCATGAGCAGTTCTTC. Encoded protein: CASSFWDRLRHEQFF.

This chain uses TRBV5-6 with TRBJ1-5, with D hard to call. The CDR3 consists of 15 residues. The germline V gene encodes CDR1 SGHDT and CDR2 YYEEEE. Trimming took off 0 bases at V and 7 bases at J, with 14 bases between the two ends. In DNA form, the CDR3 reads TGTGCCAGCAGCTTGGGTGGTGGTTCGGTACAGCCCCAGCATTTT. Amino acid sequence: CASSLGGGSVQPQHF.

The chain employs TRBV4-1 and TRBJ2-6, with 11 bases lining up with TRBD1. The CDR3 runs to 18 residues. Germline values: CDR1 MGHRA, CDR2 YSYEKL. V was pared by 1 base and J by 4 bases, with 6 bases of the junction left unmatched. This chain's CDR3 is CASSQAGQGALGANVLTF. The CDR3 DNA reads TGCGCCAGCAGCCAAGCCGGACAGGGGGCTTTGGGGGCCAACGTCCTGACTTTC.

This clone was counted once. The chain is built from TRBV19 and TRBJ1-5; D not resolved. V shed 9 bases and J shed 3 bases, with 9 bases lying between them. The germline CDR1 and CDR2 sequences are LNHDA and SQIVND (reference sequence). The CDR3 consists of 12 residues. CDR3 sequence: CARTVFNQPQHF. The CDR3 DNA is TGTGCCAGAACAGTATTCAATCAGCCCCAGCATTTT.

This rearrangement joins TRBV2 to TRBJ1-1, with TRBD1 as a possible D gene (5 bases). V dropped 0 bases and J dropped 2 bases, with 10 bases sitting between them. Germline V gives CDR1 SNHLY, CDR2 FYNNEI. The CDR3 covers 15 residues. The CDR3: CASSEAAGSNTEAFF. CDR3 bases: TGTGCCAGCAGTGAAGCGGCAGGGTCAAACACTGAAGCTTTCTTT.

The rearrangement uses TRBV7-3 and TRBJ2-1; 8 bases line up with TRBD2. With V trimmed by 5 bases and J by 5 bases, 8 bases remained unmatched. Per the germline V gene, CDR1 is SGHTA and CDR2 is FQGTGA. The CDR3 loop spans 15 amino acids. CDR3 region: CASSVGLAHNNEQFF. Written as DNA, the CDR3 is TGTGCCAGCAGCGTTGGACTAGCCCATAACAATGAGCAGTTCTTC.

This rearrangement joins TRBV6-1 to TRBJ1-5; TRBD1 matches 7 bases. With V trimmed by 4 bases and J by 1 base, 10 bases remained unmatched. This CDR3 is built from 17 residues. Germline assignment: CDR1 MNHNS and CDR2 SASEGT. This CDR3 reads CASSVTGVRRSNQPQHF. The CDR3 DNA follows: TGTGCCAGCAGTGTCACAGGGGTTAGAAGGAGCAATCAGCCCCAGCATTTT.

CDR3: CATSRDLTSPLQKDTQYF. The CDR3 bases are TGTGCCACCAGCAGAGATTTAACTAGCCCCCTTCAAAAGGATACGCAGTATTTT. The chain is built from TRBV15 and TRBJ2-3; possible D gene TRBD2, 6 bases. CDR3 length equals 18 residues. From germline, CDR1 is LNHNV and CDR2 YYDKDF (reference sequence). V was clipped by 0 bases and J by 6 bases, with 22 bases between them.

This chain joins TRBV7-2 and TRBJ2-7; a weak D match, TRBD2 (5 bases). The germline V gene encodes CDR1 SGHTA and CDR2 FQGNSA. The V and J ends lost 2 bases and 5 bases respectively, with 7 bases between them. This CDR3 contains 12 residues. CDR3 amino acids: CASSLSGDEQYF. The CDR3 region has the DNA TGTGCCAGCAGCTTAAGCGGAGACGAGCAGTACTTC.